This T cell receptor (beta chain) was identified during a study of regulatory T cells in long-lasting Graves disease. This clonotype was recorded only once. The antigen remains unidentified. The authors built TCR beta libraries using iRepertoire HTBI primers and Arm-PCR of CDR3 regions. A single record per CDR3 protein comes from TCRdb applying MiXCR to the multiplex PCR reads. This table has about 500,000 distinct CDR3 sequences, more than 10% appearing once. Study findings and constraints: Patients with persistent Graves' had lower TCR diversity than newly diagnosed patients.

Time point described: newly diagnosed GD, antithyroid drugs for less than 3 months. The TCR library used RNA extracted from PBMCs. These same data were also listed under a study on T cells in Graves' hyperthyroidism and ophthalmopathy.

The clonotype originates from a woman aged 30 to 39 with Graves disease. The sample here was peripheral blood mononuclear cells (PBMCs), taken at new diagnosis, from a patient treated with antithyroid drugs.

The CDR3 nucleotides are TGTGCCAGCAGCGCAGGGGCTACTAATGAAAAACTGTTTTTT. It translates to CASSAGATNEKLFF. The J gene is TRBJ1-4, the V gene TRBV2, with a possible D match to TRBD1 (6 bases). CDR1 is SNHLY and CDR2 is FYNNEI in the germline V gene. The ends were cut back, 6 bases at V and 2 bases at J, with 10 bases in the middle. The CDR3 consists of 14 residues.